The entry below describes one T cell receptor (beta chain). This clonotype occurred a few times. No cognate antigen has been identified for it. Per-nucleotide qualities are absent, and no much larger clonotype sits a single base away. These data come from a study of blood T cells in healthy people across ages (dated by TCRdb to 2015 to 2017). With regard to the full study: Template switching captured roughly one uniquely barcoded TCR beta cDNA molecule per two T cells in model experiments. Using deep sequencing normalized with unique cDNA molecular identifiers, the study measured how TCR beta repertoire diversity changes with age. The donors were split into four age groups: young (average around 17 years), middle-aged (roughly 40), aged (62) and long-lived (approximately 80). To avoid experimental bias, donors of different ages were distributed randomly across sequencing lanes. For two donors (one aged 18 to 30 and one aged 80 or older), the study analyzed two additional independent replicas of 1 million unique cDNA reads from the same blood draw. Broader findings and caveats from the paper: Observed TCR beta diversity per million T cells fell roughly linearly with age, and a significant reduction was already apparent by age around 40. Estimates of total diversity based on one million sequenced T cells were considered lower bounds and underestimates. There was a strong correlation between observed TCR beta diversity and the percentage of naive T cells measured by flow cytometry. Because profiling used bulk unsorted PBMCs, naive and antigen-experienced compartments could not be compared conclusively. Because donor CMV infection status was unknown, age-related changes in expanded clonotypes were potentially confounded. Compared with the aged group, more naive CD4+ T cells, fewer expanded clones and increased TCR diversity were shown by the long-lived group, suggesting age selection.

Donors were 39 systemically healthy Caucasian individuals from Russia aged roughly 6 to 90 years. Ten milliliters of peripheral blood were drawn from each donor into EDTA-treated Vacutainer tubes. Ficoll-Paque density-gradient centrifugation was used to isolate PBMCs, with at least 6 million per sample. Trizol reagent was used to extract total RNA from PBMCs, with at least 6 micrograms per sample. The percentages of naive CD45RAhigh/CD27high T cells were determined by flow cytometry on a PBMC aliquot from every donor. The cysteine opens and the phenylalanine closes a CDR3 of 15 amino acids. The retained sequence is limited to the CDR3, 45 bases, with the frame set at the first base. The germline V gene (reference sequence) sets CDR1 to MNHEY and CDR2 to SMNVEV. Relative to germline, V is missing 6 bases and J is missing 7 bases, with 7 bases of the junction outside any gene match. The receptor library was made with 5' RACE. The reads were generated on an Illumina HiSeq 2500. A second PCR of about 6 to 11 cycles was run with a J-beta primer mix and a sample-barcoded 5' primer. A unique molecular identifier was introduced onto each TCR beta cDNA molecule by a template-switch 5' adaptor carrying 12 random nucleotides. Each sample yielded at least 2.5 million CDR3-containing paired-end reads. The Mint cDNA synthesis kit, primed by a TRBC-specific oligonucleotide, was used to synthesize first-strand cDNA from all RNA. Following uracil-DNA glycosylase treatment, all cDNA underwent a first 18-cycle PCR with the universal primers M1SS and BC2_uni_R. From the authors' description of their analysis: Normalization of each sample was performed by random selection of 1 million high-quality reads, each carrying a distinct molecular identifier. Reads with shared molecular identifiers were discarded instead of being binned into consensus sequences. MiTCR, set to a Q25 quality threshold and the strictest error-elimination algorithm, was used for CDR3 identification, clonotype clustering and error correction. A nonparametric unseen species model with Euler transformation was used to estimate lower-bound total TCR beta diversity. The public reads were reprocessed in TCRdb via fastp at Q25 and MiXCR, keeping in-frame beta chains. Each CDR3 protein gets just one entry, which takes the most common genes and DNA from the rows behind it. None of the V and J calls come from the authors' own analysis; TCRdb made them. Across this sample there are 650,000 to 1,000,000 distinct CDR3 sequences, with roughly 40% seen only once. The top ten hold roughly 13% of the sample.

The sequence links TRBV27 to TRBJ2-1; TRBD2 lines up with 12 middle nucleotides. This receptor was obtained from a man aged 18-30 years in good health. The material sequenced was blood. The bases read TGTGCCAGCAGCCCTTGGACTAGCGGGGCGAATGAGCAGTTCTTC. Protein translation: CASSPWTSGANEQFF.